This passage covers 23 T cell receptor beta chains from one sample sequenced in a study of blood T cell repertoires in COVID-19. Sequencing used immunoSEQ multiplex PCR; TCRdb keeps in-frame clones, though not all of them. The repertoire holds 110,000 to 150,000 clones, with 70% to 85% as singletons. Sequenced sample: peripheral blood. These receptors were obtained from a woman of 80 years or more in a cohort sampled during active or convalescent COVID-19.

The chain has TRBV19 and TRBJ2-3; the D gene is possibly TRBD2 (6 bases). The CDR3 consists of 13 residues. The V end was cut by 11 bases, the J end by 1 base, with 13 bases between. Germline V gene data show CDR1 as LNHDA and CDR2 as SQIVND (reference sequence). The DNA for the CDR3 is TGTGCCTGCAACGGGGGAGGCACAGATACGCAGTATTTT. Its protein is CACNGGGTDTQYF. Complete variable domain (other parts from reference TRBV19 and TRBJ2-3): DGGITQSPKYLFRKEGQNVTLSCEQNLNHDAMYWYRQDPGQGLRLIYYSQIVNDFQKGDIAEGYSVSREKKESFPLTVTSAQKNPTAFYLCACNGGGTDTQYFGPGTRLTVL.

In this sample, this clone turned up a few times. This sequence joins TRBV4-2 and TRBJ1-2; D might be TRBD1 (5 bases). The germline V and J ends were trimmed by 0 bases and 6 bases, with 14 bases remaining between them. Germline values: CDR1 LGHNA, CDR2 YNFKEQ. The CDR3 runs 15 residues. Here the CDR3 DNA reads TGTGCCAGCAGCCAAGATCCCGCAGGGAGGGATGGCTACACCTTC. This sequence encodes CASSQDPAGRDGYTF.

The rearrangement joins TRBV3-1 (or the pseudogene TRBV3-2) to TRBJ1-2; D may be TRBD1 (6 bases). Between the trimmed V and J ends, which lost 0 bases and 4 bases, there was a span of 12 bases. CDR1 is LGHDT and CDR2 is YNNKEL in the germline V gene (reference sequence). The CDR3 totals 15 residues. CDR3 region: CASSQDAGGTYGYTF. The CDR3 DNA is TGTGCCAGCAGCCAAGATGCGGGGGGCACCTATGGCTACACCTTC.

The chain has TRBV11-2 and TRBJ2-7; D not resolved. Germline V gene lookup returns CDR1 SGHAT and CDR2 FQNNGV. The CDR3 extends over 12 amino acids. V lost 5 bases, J lost 5 bases, and 10 bases lay in between. CDR3 loop: CASSPTQHEQYV. DNA of the CDR3: TGTGCCAGCAGCCCTACACAGCACGAGCAGTACGTC.

The genes are TRBV2 and TRBJ1-2; perhaps TRBD1 as D (5 bases). Germline V gives CDR1 SNHLY, CDR2 FYNNEI. The CDR3 loop spans 13 amino acids. V dropped 8 bases and J dropped 4 bases, with 14 bases sitting between them. The CDR3 spells CASSTQTVYGYTF. CDR3 DNA: TGTGCCAGCTCCACTCAGACAGTCTATGGCTACACCTTC. Complete variable domain (other parts from reference TRBV2 and TRBJ1-2): EPEVTQTPSHQVTQMGQEVILRCVPISNHLYFYWYRQILGQKVEFLVSFYNNEISEKSEIFDDQFSVERPDGSNFTLKIRSTKLEDSAMYFCASSTQTVYGYTFGSGTRLTVV.

This sequence joins TRBV7-8 and TRBJ1-1, with 11 bases aligning to TRBD1. The ends lost 0 bases at V and 4 bases at J; junction bases unmatched: 7. This CDR3 spans 17 amino acids. Per the germline V gene, CDR1 is SGHVS and CDR2 is FQNEAQ. CDR3 DNA sequence: TGTGCCAGCAGCTTAGCACTAGGGACAGGGGGAGGCACTGAAGCTTTCTTT. As protein: CASSLALGTGGGTEAFF.

The chain is built from TRBV18 and TRBJ2-1; 8 nucleotides line up with TRBD2. Germline V CDR1 and CDR2: KGHSH, LQKENI. The CDR3 runs to 13 residues. With V trimmed by 4 bases and J by 5 bases, 1 base remained unmatched. DNA for the CDR3: TGTGCCAGCTCACGCGGGGGGAACAATGAGCAGTTCTTC. Its protein product is CASSRGGNNEQFF.

The rearrangement uses TRBV10-3 and TRBJ2-5, with 11 bases identical to TRBD2. CDR1 is ENHRY, CDR2 SYGVKD, per germline. V lost 6 bases and J lost 2; bases outside the gene matches: 5. The CDR3 has 15 residues. In nucleotides, the CDR3 is TGTGCCATCAGCACTAGCGGGGGTCGGCAAGAGACCCAGTACTTC. Its protein product is CAISTSGGRQETQYF.

J is TRBJ1-2 and V is TRBV5-1; D gene unclear. CDR1 and CDR2 from the germline V gene are SGHRS and YFSETQ. Trimming left V 4 bases short and J 2 bases short, with 12 bases between. The CDR3 covers 14 residues. CDR3 coding DNA: TGCGCCAGCAGCCCACCCCGGGTAAACTATGGCTACACCTTC. Protein product: CASSPPRVNYGYTF.

The table lists this clone with many counts. This rearrangement joins TRBV29-1 to TRBJ2-1; 8 bases line up with TRBD1. Germline V gene sequence: CDR1 SQVTM, CDR2 ANQGSEA. V shed 6 bases, J shed 8 bases, and the junction held 6 bases outside the gene matches. The CDR3 covers 12 residues. This chain's CDR3 is CSVDRGIDEQFF. For the CDR3, the DNA is TGCAGCGTAGACAGGGGCATCGATGAGCAGTTCTTC.

This clone was recorded only once. The chain has TRBV28 and TRBJ1-4; 10 nucleotides line up with TRBD1. V lost 3 bases to trimming and J lost 0 bases; unmatched junction nucleotides: 7. Germline CDR1 MDHEN, CDR2 SYDVKM. CDR3 length equals 18 residues. The CDR3 here is CASSFVGQGRATNEKLFF. The CDR3 DNA reads TGTGCCAGCAGTTTTGTGGGACAGGGGCGAGCAACTAATGAAAAACTGTTTTTT.

The chain combines TRBV6-6 with TRBJ2-2; the D gene is possibly TRBD2 (7 bases). The germline CDR1 and CDR2 sequences are MNHNY and SVGAGI (reference sequence). CDR3 size: 16 residues. Trimming stripped 7 bases from V and 5 bases from J, with 20 bases between. The CDR3, as DNA: TGTGCCAGCATACAGGGCGAGGGGAGGGGTACCGGGGAGCTGTTTTTT. Translating it yields CASIQGEGRGTGELFF.

The chain is built from TRBV11-1 and TRBJ1-1, with D possibly TRBD1 on 6 matching bases. CDR1 is SGHAT and CDR2 is FQDESV in the germline V gene (reference sequence). Deletions cut 1 base from V and 2 bases from J, with 11 bases between. This CDR3 region has 15 residues. The CDR3 reads CASSLDHRVNTEAFF. As DNA, the CDR3 is TGTGCCAGCAGCTTAGACCACAGGGTCAACACTGAAGCTTTCTTT.

The genes are TRBV9 and TRBJ1-2; TRBD1 aligns across 9 bases. The CDR3 sequence is 18 residues long. The V gene's germline CDR1 is SGDLS and CDR2 YYNGEE. V was pared by 2 bases and J by 2 bases, with 13 bases of the junction left unmatched. The CDR3: CASSVSGTGTEGNYGYTF. The CDR3 DNA is TGTGCCAGCAGCGTTTCCGGGACAGGGACCGAGGGGAACTATGGCTACACCTTC.

This clone was seen only a few times. The chain couples TRBV11-2 to TRBJ2-1; TRBD2 agrees at 15 bases. Per germline, CDR1 SGHAT and CDR2 FQNNGV. This CDR3 is 19 amino acids long. Unmatched junction bases numbered 12, after V lost 5 bases and J lost 4 bases. CDR3 DNA: TGTGCCAGCAGCCGAGGACTAGCGGGGGGGACTCACCGATACAATGAGCAGTTCTTC. Translated: CASSRGLAGGTHRYNEQFF.

This rearrangement joins TRBV6-6 to TRBJ2-5; 8 bases are shared with TRBD2. With 7 bases clipped from V and 3 bases from J, the junction kept 7 bases outside the gene matches. In germline, CDR1 is MNHNY, CDR2 SVGAGI (reference sequence). The CDR3 spans 14 residues. The CDR3 loop reads CASIPGLGKETQYF. The DNA for the CDR3 is TGTGCCAGCATCCCGGGACTAGGAAAAGAGACCCAGTACTTC.

The table lists this clone with a few counts. The gene calls are TRBV6-2 or TRBV6-3 and TRBJ2-7; 9 bases are a match to TRBD2. V was clipped by 6 bases and J by 3 bases; unmatched bases: 3. This CDR3 is built from 13 residues. Germline assignment: CDR1 MNHEY and CDR2 SVGEGT. The CDR3 region is CASRPSGDYEQYV. The CDR3 DNA sequence: TGTGCCAGCAGACCTAGCGGGGACTACGAGCAGTACGTC.

This chain connects TRBV7-2 to TRBJ1-1, with a weak D call TRBD1 (6 bases). The CDR3 is 17 amino acids. The germline V and J ends were trimmed by 1 base and 10 bases, with 25 bases remaining between them. Looked up from germline, CDR1 is SGHTA and CDR2 is FQGNSA. In nucleotides, the CDR3 is TGTGCCAGCAGCTTAGGGTGGGGGCCAAAACTAAGCAGTCGAGCTTTCTTT. Translating it yields CASSLGWGPKLSSRAFF. The whole variable domain, remainder taken from reference TRBV7-2 and TRBJ1-1, is GAGVSQSPSNKVTEKGKDVELRCDPISGHTALYWYRQSLGQGLEFLIYFQGNSAPDKSGLPSDRFSAERTGGSVSTLTIQRTQQEDSAVYLCASSLGWGPKLSSRAFFGQGTRLTVV.

The chain couples TRBV28 to TRBJ1-2; D ambiguous. CDR3 length: 12 amino acids. The germline V gene has CDR1 MDHEN and CDR2 SYDVKM. Trimming stripped 11 bases from V and 6 bases from J, with 16 bases between. For the CDR3, the DNA is TGTGCCTCTTCGAGCCTGGAGGATGGCTACACCTTC. Its translation is CASSSLEDGYTF.

The genes are TRBV15 and TRBJ2-5; the match to TRBD1 covers 9 bases. The CDR3 runs to 15 residues. Germline V gene data show CDR1 as LNHNV and CDR2 as YYDKDF (reference sequence). The ends lost 8 bases at V and 4 bases at J; junction bases unmatched: 11. The CDR3, as DNA: TGTGCCACCTCGCAAGGAGACAGGGGGGTAGAGACCCAGTACTTC. Protein sequence: CATSQGDRGVETQYF.

In its sample, this clone was seen once. The chain couples TRBV6-1 to TRBJ2-7, with D possibly being TRBD1 (5 bases). The ends were cut back, 2 bases at V and 2 bases at J, with 7 bases in the middle. The germline CDR1 and CDR2 sequences are MNHNS and SASEGT. This CDR3 has 13 residues. The CDR3 DNA reads TGTGCCAGCAGTGAACGCAGGGCCTACGAGCAGTACTTC. This gives the protein CASSERRAYEQYF.

This sequence joins TRBV27 and TRBJ2-1; TRBD2 aligns across 9 bases. The CDR3 extends over 15 amino acids. Looked up from germline, CDR1 is MNHEY and CDR2 is SMNVEV (reference sequence). V shed 4 bases, J shed 8 bases, and the junction held 9 bases outside the gene matches. CDR3 nucleotides: TGTGCCAGCAGTTCCCTGGGCGGGGGGGCCTATGAGCAGTTCTTC. It is translated as CASSSLGGGAYEQFF.

This chain links TRBV18 with TRBJ2-7; TRBD1 aligns across 10 bases. Germline loops: CDR1 KGHSH, CDR2 LQKENI. V trimming: 6 bases; J trimming: 2 bases; junction bases outside the gene matches: 4. The CDR3 runs 14 residues. The CDR3 region has the DNA TGTGCCAGCTCCGGGACAGGGGATCCCTACGAGCAGTACGTC. Its translation is CASSGTGDPYEQYV.